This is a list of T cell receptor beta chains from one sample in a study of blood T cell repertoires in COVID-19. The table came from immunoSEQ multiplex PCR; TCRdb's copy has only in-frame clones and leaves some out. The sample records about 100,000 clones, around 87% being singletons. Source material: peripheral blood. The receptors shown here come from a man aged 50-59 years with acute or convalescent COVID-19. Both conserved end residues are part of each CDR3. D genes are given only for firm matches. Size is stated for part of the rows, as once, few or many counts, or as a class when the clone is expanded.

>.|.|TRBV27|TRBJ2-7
CASSFGVGNSYEQYF
TGTGCCAGCAGTTTCGGGGTCGGTAACTCCTACGAGCAGTACTTC
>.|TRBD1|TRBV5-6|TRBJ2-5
CASSHPDRLQETQYF
TGTGCCAGCAGCCATCCGGACAGGCTGCAAGAGACCCAGTACTTC
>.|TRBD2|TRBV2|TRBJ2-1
CASSESSGRREQFF
TGTGCCAGCAGTGAGTCTAGCGGGAGGCGTGAGCAGTTCTTC
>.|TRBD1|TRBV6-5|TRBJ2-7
CASSYSVGDSTYEQYF
TGTGCCAGCAGTTACTCGGTCGGGGACAGTACCTACGAGCAGTACTTC
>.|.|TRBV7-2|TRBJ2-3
CASSPPARTDTQYF
TGTGCCAGCAGCCCCCCTGCGCGTACAGATACGCAGTATTTT
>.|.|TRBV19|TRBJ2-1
CATTRSRYNEQFF
TGTGCCACCACTAGATCCCGTTACAATGAGCAGTTCTTC
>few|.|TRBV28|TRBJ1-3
CASSLQGRFSGNTIYF
TGTGCCAGCAGTTTACAGGGCCGATTCTCTGGAAACACCATATATTTT
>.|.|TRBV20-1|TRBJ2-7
CSATKSYEQYF
TGCAGTGCTACTAAATCCTACGAGCAGTACTTC
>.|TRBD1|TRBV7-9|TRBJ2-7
CASRLTSDRGSEQYF
TGTGCCAGCAGACTTACTTCGGACAGGGGGAGCGAGCAGTACTTC
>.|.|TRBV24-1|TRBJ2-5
CATSTNRVWETQYF
TGTGCCACCAGTACGAACAGGGTGTGGGAGACCCAGTACTTC
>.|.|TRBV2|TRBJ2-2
CASSESYRAGELFF
TGTGCCAGCAGTGAGAGTTATCGGGCCGGGGAGCTGTTTTTT
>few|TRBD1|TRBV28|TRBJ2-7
CASSERQGLYF
TGTGCCAGCAGCGAACGACAGGGGTTGTACTTC
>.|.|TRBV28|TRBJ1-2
CASSYKENYGYTF
TGTGCCAGCAGTTACAAGGAGAACTATGGCTACACCTTC
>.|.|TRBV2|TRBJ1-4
CASLAGGRSLAEKLFF
TGTGCCAGTTTGGCGGGTGGAAGGTCCTTAGCTGAAAAACTGTTTTTT
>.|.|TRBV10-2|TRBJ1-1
CASTAQGVTEAFF
TGCGCCAGCACGGCACAGGGAGTCACTGAAGCTTTCTTT
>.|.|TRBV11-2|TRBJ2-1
CASSLRRGSYNEQFF
TGTGCCAGCAGCTTGCGGCGGGGCTCCTACAATGAGCAGTTCTTC
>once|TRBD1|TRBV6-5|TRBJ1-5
CASRGTGLSQPQHF
TGTGCCAGCAGGGGGACAGGGCTTTCTCAGCCCCAGCATTTT
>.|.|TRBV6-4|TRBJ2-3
CASSDSGQGLDTQYF
TGTGCCAGCAGTGACTCCGGCCAGGGGCTGGATACGCAGTATTTT
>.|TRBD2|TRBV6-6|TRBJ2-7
CAVKGLAGVDEQYF
TGTGCCGTGAAGGGACTAGCGGGAGTCGACGAGCAGTACTTC
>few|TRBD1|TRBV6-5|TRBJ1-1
CASSGQGWNTEAFF
TGTGCCAGCAGCGGACAGGGTTGGAACACTGAAGCTTTCTTT
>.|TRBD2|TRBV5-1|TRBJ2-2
CASSSTSVVTGELFF
TGCGCCAGCAGCTCGACTAGCGTGGTCACCGGGGAGCTGTTTTTT
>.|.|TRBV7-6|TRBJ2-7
CASSLAGGGYEQYF
TGTGCCAGCAGCTTAGCGGGGGGAGGCTACGAGCAGTACTTC
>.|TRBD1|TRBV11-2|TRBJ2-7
CASSYRDRGSYEQYF
TGTGCCAGCAGCTACCGGGACAGGGGGTCCTACGAGCAGTACTTC
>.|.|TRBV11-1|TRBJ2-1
CASSSIAVNEQFF
TGTGCCAGCAGCTCAATAGCGGTCAATGAGCAGTTCTTC
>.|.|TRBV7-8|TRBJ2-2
CASSTSPGHSSGELFF
TGTGCCAGCAGCACAAGCCCGGGACACTCTAGCGGGGAGCTGTTTTTT
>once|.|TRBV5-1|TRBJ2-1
CASSLGGSNEQFF
TGCGCCAGCAGCTTAGGTGGGAGTAATGAGCAGTTCTTC
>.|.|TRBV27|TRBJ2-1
CASSFSPLRNEQFF
TGTGCCAGCAGTTTTTCTCCCCTCCGGAATGAGCAGTTCTTC
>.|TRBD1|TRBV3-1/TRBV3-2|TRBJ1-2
CASSSRDRGRGYTF
TGTGCCAGCAGCTCCCGGGACAGGGGGCGAGGCTACACCTTC
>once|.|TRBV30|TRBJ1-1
CAWTYRVGAEAFF
TGTGCCTGGACTTACAGGGTGGGCGCTGAAGCTTTCTTT
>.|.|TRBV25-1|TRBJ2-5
CASRLGAGTQYF
TGTGCCAGCAGGCTGGGAGCCGGGACCCAGTACTTC
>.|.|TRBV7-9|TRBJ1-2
CASSLGTYRYTF
TGTGCCAGCAGCTTAGGGACATATCGCTACACCTTC
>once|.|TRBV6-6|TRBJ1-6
CASSYGGQPYNSPLHF
TGTGCCAGCAGTTACGGGGGACAACCCTATAATTCACCCCTCCACTTT
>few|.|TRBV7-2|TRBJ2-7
CASSLGGQTYEQYF
TGTGCCAGCAGCTTAGGTGGGCAGACCTACGAGCAGTACTTC
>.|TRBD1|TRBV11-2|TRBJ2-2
CASRTGTGRAGELFF
TGTGCCAGCAGGACCGGGACAGGGCGCGCCGGGGAGCTGTTTTTT
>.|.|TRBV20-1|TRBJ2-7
CSASSYSNEQYF
TGCAGTGCTAGTTCGTACAGCAACGAGCAGTACTTC
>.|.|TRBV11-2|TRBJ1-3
CASSLVAGSPSGNTIYF
TGTGCCAGCAGCTTAGTCGCAGGGTCTCCCTCTGGAAACACCATATATTTT
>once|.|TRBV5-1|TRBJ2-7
CASSLGGAGDEQYF
TGCGCCAGCAGCTTGGGCGGGGCTGGCGACGAGCAGTACTTC
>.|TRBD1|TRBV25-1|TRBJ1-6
CASSAGTGNYSPLHF
TGTGCCAGCAGTGCAGGGACAGGGAACTATTCACCCCTCCACTTT
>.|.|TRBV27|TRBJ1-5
CASSLSGRGGLYNQPQHF
TGTGCCAGCAGTTTATCGGGCAGGGGTGGTTTATACAATCAGCCCCAGCATTTT
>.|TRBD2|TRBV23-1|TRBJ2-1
CASSPPRQGFGTSGSRGYNEQFF
TGCGCCAGCAGTCCTCCCCGACAGGGCTTCGGGACTAGCGGGAGCAGAGGTTACAATGAGCAGTTCTTC
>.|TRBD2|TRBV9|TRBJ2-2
CASSLPAREGLGGELFF
TGTGCCAGCAGCCTCCCCGCGCGGGAGGGCCTAGGCGGGGAGCTGTTTTTT
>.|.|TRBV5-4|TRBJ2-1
CASNRERRNEQFF
TGTGCCAGCAACCGGGAGCGGCGGAATGAGCAGTTCTTC
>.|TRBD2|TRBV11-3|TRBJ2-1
CASSLALAGGLNNEQFF
TGTGCCAGCAGCCTAGCACTAGCGGGAGGCCTCAACAATGAGCAGTTCTTC
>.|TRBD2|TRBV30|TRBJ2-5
CARWRGGETQYF
TGTGCCCGATGGCGGGGGGGGGAGACCCAGTACTTC